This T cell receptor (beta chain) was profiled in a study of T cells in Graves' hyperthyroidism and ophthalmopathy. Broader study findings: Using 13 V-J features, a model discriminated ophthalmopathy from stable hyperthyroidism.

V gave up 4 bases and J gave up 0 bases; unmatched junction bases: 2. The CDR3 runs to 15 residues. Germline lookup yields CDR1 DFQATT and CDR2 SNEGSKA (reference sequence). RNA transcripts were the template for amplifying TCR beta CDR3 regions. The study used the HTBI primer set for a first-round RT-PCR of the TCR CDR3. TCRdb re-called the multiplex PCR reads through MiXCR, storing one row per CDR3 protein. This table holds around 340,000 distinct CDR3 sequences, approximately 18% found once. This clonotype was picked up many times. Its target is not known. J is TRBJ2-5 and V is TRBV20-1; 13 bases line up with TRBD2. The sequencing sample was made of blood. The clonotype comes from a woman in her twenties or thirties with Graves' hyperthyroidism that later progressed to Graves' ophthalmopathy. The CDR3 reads CSAMTSGGYQETQYF. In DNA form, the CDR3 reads TGCAGTGCTATGACTAGCGGGGGGTACCAAGAGACCCAGTACTTC.